These T cell receptor beta chains were read from a single sample in a study of cytomegalovirus exposure and HLA in healthy donors. Sequencing was performed with immunoSEQ multiplex PCR; in TCRdb, only in-frame clones are kept and a portion is missing. The sample contains around 70,000 clones, about 74% of which appear only once. The specimen was PBMCs. Source of these receptors: a human donor in good health. Each CDR3 is given without its conserved first and last residue. Clone size is stated in some rows and not others, as once, few, many or a class when expanded.

>TRBJ1-1|-|TRBV11-2
ASSHSLSQDLNTEAF
>TRBJ2-1|-|TRBV2
ASLGQGENEQF
>TRBJ1-1|few|TRBV29-1
SVSQPGRRSEAF
>TRBJ2-7|-|TRBV5-8
ASSPRQDYEQY
>TRBJ1-5|-|TRBV9
ASSPTGEGNQPQH
>TRBJ2-7|-|TRBV11-2
ASSPRTSFSYEQY
>TRBJ1-5|-|TRBV28
ASISQGLSNQPQH
>TRBJ1-2|-|TRBV5-1
ASSLVIDYGYT
>TRBJ2-1|-|TRBV7-9
ASSPFVEQF
>TRBJ2-7|few|TRBV6-5
ASSDTGAGEQY
>TRBJ1-1|-|TRBV2
ASRTGATEAF
>TRBJ2-7|few|TRBV5-1
ASSFGVGSSGGYEQY
>TRBJ2-1|few|TRBV20-1
SATYNEQF
>TRBJ2-1|-|TRBV5-1
ASSRGQGSYNEQF
>TRBJ1-3|-|TRBV11-3
ASSFVSGNTIY
>TRBJ2-3|once|TRBV30
AWYGLAGLSTDTQY
>TRBJ2-7|-|TRBV4-1
ASSQDATSGYYEQY
>TRBJ2-7|-|TRBV18
ASSPLPGSYEQY
>-|-|TRBV6-5
ASSYSRVRGEQY